This T cell receptor beta chain was identified during a study of blood T cell repertoires in COVID-19. This CDR3 has 14 residues. V lost 0 bases to trimming and J lost 9 bases, with 13 bases between them. Germline-derived CDR1 and CDR2 are SGHNT and YYREEE (reference sequence). TCRdb's copy holds only in-frame clones and misses some; the assay was immunoSEQ multiplex PCR. The sample consists of around 270,000 clones, 84% of them appearing once. This clone was seen only a few times. J is TRBJ2-4 and V is TRBV5-4; D ambiguous. Sequenced input: peripheral blood. The sequence was collected from a man in his sixties with acute or convalescent COVID-19. The chain's CDR3 is CASSLGGGSSIQYF. The CDR3, as DNA: TGTGCCAGCAGCTTGGGCGGTGGTTCGAGCATTCAGTACTTC. Supplemented by reference TRBV5-4 and TRBJ2-4, the full variable domain reads ETGVTQSPTHLIKTRGQQVTLRCSSQSGHNTVSWYQQALGQGPQFIFQYYREEENGRGNFPPRFSGLQFPNYSSELNVNALELDDSALYLCASSLGGGSSIQYFGAGTRLSVL.